This TCR beta chain is from a study of cytomegalovirus exposure and HLA in healthy donors. V was cut by 2 bases and J by 3 bases, with 14 bases left in between. In germline, CDR1 is MNHEY, CDR2 SVGAGI. The CDR3 extends over 15 amino acids. PCR used 60 Vbeta primers and 13 Jbeta primers. The repertoire was sequenced with immunoSEQ multiplex PCR; TCRdb's copy has only in-frame clones and lacks some. This table holds tens of thousands of clones. The source of this sequence is a female donor in good health and CMV-seropositive. The rearrangement links TRBV6-5 to TRBJ2-7, with a weak D call TRBD1 (5 bases). Sequences were obtained from PBMCs. DNA for the CDR3: TGTGCCAGCAGTTACGGGGCAGGCTATGGCTACGAGCAGTACTTC. Its translation is CASSYGAGYGYEQYF.